These T cell receptor beta chains were read from a single sample in a study of OX40 agonist ivuxolimab in advanced cancers. Assay used: immunoSEQ multiplex PCR; TCRdb lists only in-frame clones, some missing. The data contain tens of thousands of clones, 75% to 90% of them singletons. Source: CD4+ or CD8+ T cells sorted from blood, taken in a trial of the OX40 agonist ivuxolimab. The receptors stem from an adult with an advanced solid tumor such as melanoma, head and neck, liver or kidney cancer. The CDR3 runs from the conserved cysteine through the conserved F or W. D genes are given only for firm matches. The size field is filled for only some rows; it gives once, few, many or a size class.

TRBD1	NA	TRBJ2-5	TRBV5-4	CASSLGTGGGTIETQYF	TGTGCCAGCAGCTTGGGGACAGGGGGCGGGACAATAGAGACCCAGTACTTC
TRBD2	NA	TRBJ2-2	TRBV6-4	CASRPEGSGGANTGELFF	TGTGCCAGCAGACCCGAAGGTAGCGGGGGGGCGAACACCGGGGAGCTGTTTTTT
NA	few	TRBJ1-6	TRBV2	CASSDRGIISPLHF	TGTGCCAGCAGTGACAGGGGCATTATTTCACCCCTCCACTTT
NA	few	TRBJ1-5	TRBV9	CASSALGQHYSNQPQHF	TGTGCCAGCAGCGCCCTCGGACAGCATTATAGCAATCAGCCCCAGCATTTT
NA	NA	TRBJ1-5	TRBV5-1	CASSWDRNQPQHF	TGCGCCAGCAGTTGGGACCGGAATCAGCCCCAGCATTTT
NA	NA	TRBJ2-5	TRBV5-1	CASSLGGGYQETQYF	TGCGCCAGCAGCTTAGGTGGGGGCTACCAAGAGACCCAGTACTTC
TRBD2	NA	TRBJ2-3	TRBV6-1	CASSEISGRNSDTQYF	TGTGCCAGCAGTGAAATTAGCGGGAGGAACTCAGATACGCAGTATTTT
TRBD1	NA	TRBJ1-2	TRBV6-6	CASSADRDRGYTF	TGTGCCAGCAGTGCGGACAGGGATCGTGGCTACACCTTC
TRBD2	NA	TRBJ2-5	TRBV6-6	CASTGTSGHQETQYF	TGTGCCAGCACGGGGACTAGCGGACACCAAGAGACCCAGTACTTC
TRBD1	few	TRBJ2-1	TRBV19	CASRSQGARIEQFF	TGTGCCAGTAGGTCACAGGGGGCGAGAATTGAGCAGTTCTTC
NA	NA	TRBJ1-5	TRBV2	CASSEGTANQPQHF	TGTGCCAGCAGTGAAGGGACGGCCAATCAGCCCCAGCATTTT
TRBD1	medium-sized	TRBJ1-6	TRBV5-1	CASSLDGQGALSPLHF	TGCGCCAGCAGCTTGGATGGACAGGGGGCTCTATCACCCCTCCACTTT
NA	few	TRBJ1-4	TRBV11-2	CASSPKGGAEKLFF	TGTGCCAGCAGCCCGAAAGGGGGAGCTGAAAAACTGTTTTTT
TRBD2	NA	TRBJ2-5	TRBV7-8	CASSLAGGTETQYF	TGTGCCAGCAGCCTAGCGGGGGGCACAGAGACCCAGTACTTC
TRBD2	NA	TRBJ2-2	TRBV19	CASTGTSGTGELFF	TGTGCCAGTACTGGGACTAGCGGAACCGGGGAGCTGTTTTTT
NA	NA	TRBJ1-2	TRBV29-1	CSVARGTQGNGYTF	TGCAGCGTTGCCCGAGGGACACAGGGAAATGGCTACACCTTC
TRBD1	NA	TRBJ1-4	TRBV6-1	CASRFGQGPSEKLFF	TGTGCCAGCAGATTTGGACAGGGACCCTCAGAAAAACTGTTTTTT
NA	NA	TRBJ2-3	TRBV7-9	CASSLRDRADTQYF	TGTGCCAGCAGCTTGCGGGATAGGGCAGATACGCAGTATTTT
NA	NA	TRBJ1-5	TRBV5-5	CASSSQGNQPQHF	TGTGCCAGCAGCTCGCAGGGCAATCAGCCCCAGCATTTT
NA	NA	TRBJ2-7	TRBV7-9	CASSSGQPYSYEQYF	TGTGCCAGCAGCTCTGGACAGCCCTACTCCTACGAGCAGTACTTC
NA	NA	TRBJ2-2	TRBV2	CASRDFAPGELFF	TGTGCCAGCAGGGACTTTGCTCCCGGGGAGCTGTTTTTT
NA	NA	TRBJ2-2	TRBV27	CASRVAGIPNTGELFF	TGTGCCAGCAGGGTTGCAGGGATACCGAACACCGGGGAGCTGTTTTTT
NA	NA	TRBJ2-1	TRBV20-1	CSARDNEQFF	TGCAGTGCTAGAGATAATGAGCAGTTCTTC
NA	NA	TRBJ1-2	TRBV7-9	CASSPSHRANYGYTF	TGTGCCAGCAGCCCCTCCCACCGAGCTAACTATGGCTACACCTTC
TRBD2	NA	TRBJ2-3	TRBV5-4	CASSTRAGGDTQYF	TGTGCCAGCAGCACTAGAGCGGGAGGAGATACGCAGTATTTT
NA	NA	TRBJ1-2	TRBV13	CASRKNDRRPGYTF	TGTGCCAGCAGAAAAAATGACAGGCGGCCTGGCTACACCTTC
NA	NA	TRBJ2-3	TRBV10-3	CAISDGGLATDTQYF	TGTGCCATCAGTGATGGGGGGCTTGCCACAGATACGCAGTATTTT
NA	NA	TRBJ2-5	TRBV2	CASSELTQGETQYF	TGTGCCAGCAGTGAACTTACCCAGGGGGAGACCCAGTACTTC
NA	NA	TRBJ2-3	TRBV5-1	CASSLNGRGTDTQYF	TGCGCCAGCAGCTTGAATGGCAGGGGTACAGATACGCAGTATTTT
NA	NA	TRBJ2-7	TRBV5-4	CASSLVGVGYEQYF	TGTGCCAGCAGCTTGGTGGGAGTAGGCTACGAGCAGTACTTC
TRBD2	NA	TRBJ2-3	TRBV29-1	CSVDRRRGATDTQYF	TGCAGCGTTGATCGAAGGCGGGGGGCTACAGATACGCAGTATTTT
NA	NA	TRBJ2-7	TRBV5-1	CASNLQVGVREQYF	TGCGCCAGCAATTTACAGGTGGGGGTTCGGGAGCAGTACTTC
TRBD1	NA	TRBJ1-1	TRBV7-8	CASSHRDRVTEAFF	TGTGCCAGCAGCCACCGGGACAGGGTAACTGAAGCTTTCTTT
NA	NA	TRBJ2-3	TRBV5-1	CASSLAGGADTQYF	TGCGCCAGCAGCTTGGCCGGGGGAGCAGATACGCAGTATTTT
NA	once	TRBJ1-4	TRBV2	CASSEGGNEKLFF	TGTGCCAGCAGTGAAGGGGGAAATGAAAAACTGTTTTTT
NA	NA	TRBJ2-7	TRBV19	CASSIRDGGYEQYF	TGTGCCAGTAGTATAAGGGACGGGGGCTACGAGCAGTACTTC
NA	NA	TRBJ2-7	TRBV7-2	CASSLGPRDEQYF	TGTGCCAGCAGCTTGGGTCCCCGGGACGAGCAGTACTTC
NA	NA	TRBJ2-1	TRBV2	CASKANTEVYNEQFF	TGTGCCAGCAAAGCCAATACCGAAGTCTACAATGAGCAGTTCTTC
NA	NA	TRBJ2-1	TRBV29-1	CSVASWQVNEQFF	TGCAGCGTTGCTTCCTGGCAGGTCAATGAGCAGTTCTTC
NA	NA	TRBJ1-1	TRBV2	CASSPNRLGGTEAFF	TGTGCCAGCAGTCCAAACAGGTTGGGAGGCACTGAAGCTTTCTTT
NA	NA	TRBJ1-6	TRBV5-1	CASSDDRSSYNSPLHF	TGCGCCAGCAGCGACGACAGGAGCTCCTATAATTCACCCCTCCACTTT
TRBD2	NA	TRBJ2-2	TRBV11-3	CASSLWGSGEPENTGELFF	TGTGCCAGCAGCTTGTGGGGTAGCGGGGAACCAGAGAACACCGGGGAGCTGTTTTTT
TRBD2	NA	TRBJ2-1	TRBV28	CASSLGTSNEQFF	TGTGCCAGCTCTCTCGGGACTAGCAATGAGCAGTTCTTC
TRBD1	once	TRBJ1-1	TRBV2	CASTETGFTEAFF	TGTGCCAGCACCGAGACAGGGTTCACTGAAGCTTTCTTT
NA	NA	TRBJ1-3	TRBV6-5	CASSDTRGNTIYF	TGTGCCAGCAGCGACACTCGGGGAAACACCATATATTTT
NA	NA	TRBJ1-2	TRBV2	CASSEGIYGYTF	TGTGCCAGCAGTGAGGGGATATATGGCTACACCTTC
NA	once	TRBJ2-1	TRBV6-6	CATLYAAGGNEQFF	TGTGCCACCCTGTATGCCGCTGGGGGTAATGAGCAGTTCTTC
NA	NA	TRBJ2-7	TRBV27	CASSYNGGKGYEQYF	TGTGCCAGCAGTTACAACGGGGGAAAGGGGTACGAGCAGTACTTC
NA	NA	TRBJ2-7	TRBV5-4	CASSTSDSYEQYF	TGTGCCAGCAGCACGTCGGACAGCTACGAGCAGTACTTC
NA	NA	TRBJ1-2	TRBV6-6	CASSHLPRITGTF	TGTGCCAGCAGTCATCTACCACGAATAACCGGGACCTTC
NA	NA	TRBJ2-3	TRBV10-3	CAISEDYGNPTDTQYF	TGTGCCATCAGTGAGGATTACGGGAATCCCACAGATACGCAGTATTTT
TRBD2	NA	TRBJ2-7	TRBV6-5	CASSYSRLAGTYEQYF	TGTGCCAGCAGTTACTCCCGACTAGCGGGGACCTACGAGCAGTACTTC
NA	NA	TRBJ2-7	TRBV28	CASSSPYEQYF	TGTGCCAGCAGTTCTCCCTACGAGCAGTACTTC